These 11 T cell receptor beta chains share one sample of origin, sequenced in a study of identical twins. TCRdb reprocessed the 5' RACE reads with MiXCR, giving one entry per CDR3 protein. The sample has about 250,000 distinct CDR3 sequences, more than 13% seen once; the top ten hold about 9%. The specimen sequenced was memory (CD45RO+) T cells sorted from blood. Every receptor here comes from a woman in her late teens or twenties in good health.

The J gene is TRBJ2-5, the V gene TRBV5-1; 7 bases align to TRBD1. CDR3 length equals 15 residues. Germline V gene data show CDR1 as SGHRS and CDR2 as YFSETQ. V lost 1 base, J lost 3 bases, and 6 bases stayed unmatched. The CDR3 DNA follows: TGCGCCAGCAGCTTGTTTGGGACAGAAGAAGAGACCCAGTACTTC. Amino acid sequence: CASSLFGTEEETQYF.

CDR3 bases: TGTGCCAGCAGCTCGTCCCGCGGGGGTTACAATGAGCAGTTCTTC. Translated: CASSSSRGGYNEQFF. The genes are TRBV3-1 and TRBJ2-1, with 7 positions matching TRBD2. The V gene end was trimmed by 5 bases and the J gene end by 4 bases; junction bases not matched to a gene: 8. CDR1 and CDR2 from the germline V gene are LGHDT and YNNKEL (reference sequence). This CDR3 has 15 residues.

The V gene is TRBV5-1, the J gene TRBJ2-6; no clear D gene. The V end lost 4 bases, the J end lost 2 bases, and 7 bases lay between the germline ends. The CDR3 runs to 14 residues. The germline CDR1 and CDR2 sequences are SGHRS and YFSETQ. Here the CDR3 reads CASSPRAGANVLTF. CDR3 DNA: TGCGCCAGCAGCCCAAGGGCTGGGGCCAACGTCCTGACTTTC. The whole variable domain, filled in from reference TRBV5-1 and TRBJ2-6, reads KAGVTQTPRYLIKTRGQQVTLSCSPISGHRSVSWYQQTPGQGLQFLFEYFSETQRNKGNFPGRFSGRQFSNSRSEMNVSTLELGDSALYLCASSPRAGANVLTFGAGSRLTVL.

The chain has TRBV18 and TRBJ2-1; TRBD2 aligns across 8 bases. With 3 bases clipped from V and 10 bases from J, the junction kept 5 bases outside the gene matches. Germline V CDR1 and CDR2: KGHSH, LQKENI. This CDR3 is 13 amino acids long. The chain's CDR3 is CASSPGLGEEQFF. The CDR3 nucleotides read TGTGCCAGCTCACCGGGACTAGGAGAGGAGCAGTTCTTC.

The CDR3 spells CASSYLPIARTDTQYF. CDR3 nucleotide sequence: TGTGCCAGCAGTTACCTCCCCATAGCCCGCACAGATACGCAGTATTTT. The J gene is TRBJ2-3, the V gene TRBV6-2 or TRBV6-3; D call uncertain. V dropped 2 bases and J dropped 1 base, with 13 bases sitting between them. This CDR3 region has 16 residues. The germline gives CDR1 MNHEY, CDR2 SVGEGT.

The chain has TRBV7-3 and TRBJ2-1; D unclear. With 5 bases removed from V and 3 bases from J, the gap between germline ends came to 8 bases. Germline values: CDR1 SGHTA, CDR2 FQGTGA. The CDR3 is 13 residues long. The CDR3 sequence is CASSKYFYNEQFF. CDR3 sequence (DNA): TGTGCCAGCAGCAAATACTTCTACAATGAGCAGTTCTTC.

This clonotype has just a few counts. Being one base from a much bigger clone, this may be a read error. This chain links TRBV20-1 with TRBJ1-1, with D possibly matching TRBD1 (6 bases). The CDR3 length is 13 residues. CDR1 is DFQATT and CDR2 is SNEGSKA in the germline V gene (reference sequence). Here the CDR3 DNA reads TGCAGCTCCTACAGGGACTCGAACACTGAAGCTTTCTTT. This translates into CSSYRDSNTEAFF.

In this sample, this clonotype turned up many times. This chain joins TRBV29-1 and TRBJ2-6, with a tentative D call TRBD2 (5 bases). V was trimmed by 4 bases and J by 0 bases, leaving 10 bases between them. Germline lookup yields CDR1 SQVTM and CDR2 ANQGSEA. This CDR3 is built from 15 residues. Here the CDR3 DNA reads TGCAGCGTTGCGGACGGAGGCTCTGGGGCCAACGTCCTGACTTTC. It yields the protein CSVADGGSGANVLTF.

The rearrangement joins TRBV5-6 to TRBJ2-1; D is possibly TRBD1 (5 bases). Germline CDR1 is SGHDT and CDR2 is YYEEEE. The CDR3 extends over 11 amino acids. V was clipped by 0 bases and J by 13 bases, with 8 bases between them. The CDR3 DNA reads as TGTGCCAGCAGCTTGGGACAGAGCCAGTTCTTC. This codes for CASSLGQSQFF.

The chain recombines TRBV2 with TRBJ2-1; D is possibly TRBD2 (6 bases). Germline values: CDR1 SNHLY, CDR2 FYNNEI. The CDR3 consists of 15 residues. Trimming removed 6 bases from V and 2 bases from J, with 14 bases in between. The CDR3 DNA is TGTGCCAGCAGAGACGGGACGGGGGCCTACAATGAGCAGTTCTTC. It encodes CASRDGTGAYNEQFF.

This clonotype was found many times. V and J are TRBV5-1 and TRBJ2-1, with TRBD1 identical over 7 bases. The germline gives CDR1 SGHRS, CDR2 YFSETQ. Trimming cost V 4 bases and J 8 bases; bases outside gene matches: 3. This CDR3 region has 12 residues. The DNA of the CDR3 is TGCGCCAGCAGCCTCCAGGGGGATGAGCAGTTCTTC. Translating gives CASSLQGDEQFF.